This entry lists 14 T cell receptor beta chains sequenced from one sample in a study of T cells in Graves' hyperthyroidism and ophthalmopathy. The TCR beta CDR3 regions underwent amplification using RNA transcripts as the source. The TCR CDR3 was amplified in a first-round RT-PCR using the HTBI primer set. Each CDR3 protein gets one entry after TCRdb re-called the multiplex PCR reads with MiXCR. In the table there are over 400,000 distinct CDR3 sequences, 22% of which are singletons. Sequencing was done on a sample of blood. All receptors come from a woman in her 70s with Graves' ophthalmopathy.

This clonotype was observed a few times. DNA of the CDR3: TGTGCCAGTAGTATCGGGACAGGGGCGAGTCAGCCCCAGCATTTT. Translating it yields CASSIGTGASQPQHF. The rearrangement links TRBV19 to TRBJ1-5, with 10 bases identical to TRBD1. The CDR3 is 15 amino acids. The junction had 5 bases not matched to a gene; V was cut back by 3 bases and J by 6 bases. Germline V gives CDR1 LNHDA, CDR2 SQIVND (reference sequence).

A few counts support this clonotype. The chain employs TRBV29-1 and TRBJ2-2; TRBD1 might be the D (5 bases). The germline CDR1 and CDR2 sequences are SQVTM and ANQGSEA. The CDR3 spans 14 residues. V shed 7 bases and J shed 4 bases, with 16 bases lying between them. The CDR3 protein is CSAAETEVTGELFF. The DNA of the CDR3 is TGCAGCGCGGCCGAGACAGAGGTCACCGGGGAGCTGTTTTTT.

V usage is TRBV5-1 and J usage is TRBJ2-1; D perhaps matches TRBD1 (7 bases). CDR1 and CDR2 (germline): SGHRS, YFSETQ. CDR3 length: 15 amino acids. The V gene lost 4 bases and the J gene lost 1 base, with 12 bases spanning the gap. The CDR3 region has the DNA TGCGCCAGCAGCACCCAGGGGGGATCCTACAATGAGCAGTTCTTC. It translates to CASSTQGGSYNEQFF.

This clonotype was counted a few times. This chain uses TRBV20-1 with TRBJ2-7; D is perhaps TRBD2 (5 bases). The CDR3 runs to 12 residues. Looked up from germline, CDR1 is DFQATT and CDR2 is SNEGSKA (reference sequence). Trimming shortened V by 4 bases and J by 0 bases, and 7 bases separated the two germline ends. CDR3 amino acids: CSAKRSSYEQYF. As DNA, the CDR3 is TGCAGTGCTAAGCGGAGCTCCTACGAGCAGTACTTC.

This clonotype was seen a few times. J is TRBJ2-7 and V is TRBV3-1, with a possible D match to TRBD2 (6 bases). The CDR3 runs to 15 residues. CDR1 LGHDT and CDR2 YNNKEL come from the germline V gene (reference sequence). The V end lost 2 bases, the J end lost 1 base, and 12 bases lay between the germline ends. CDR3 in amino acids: CASSQTPGESYEQYF. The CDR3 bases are TGTGCCAGCAGCCAAACCCCGGGAGAATCCTACGAGCAGTACTTC.

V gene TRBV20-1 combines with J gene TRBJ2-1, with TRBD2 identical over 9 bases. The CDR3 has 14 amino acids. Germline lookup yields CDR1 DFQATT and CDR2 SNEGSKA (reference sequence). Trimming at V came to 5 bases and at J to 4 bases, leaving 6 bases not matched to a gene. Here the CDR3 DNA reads TGCAGTGCTTCCAGACTAGCGGCTTACAATGAGCAGTTCTTC. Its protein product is CSASRLAAYNEQFF.

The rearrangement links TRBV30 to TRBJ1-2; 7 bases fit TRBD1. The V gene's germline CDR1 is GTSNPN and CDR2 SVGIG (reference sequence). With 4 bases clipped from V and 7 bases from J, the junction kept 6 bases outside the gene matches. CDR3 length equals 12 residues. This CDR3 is CAWTGTAGGYTF. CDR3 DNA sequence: TGTGCCTGGACAGGGACAGCGGGTGGCTACACCTTC. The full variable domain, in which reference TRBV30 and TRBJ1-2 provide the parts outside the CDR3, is SQTIHQWPATLVQPVGSPLSLECTVEGTSNPNLYWYRQAAGRGLQLLFYSVGIGQISSEVPQNLSASRPQDRQFILSSKKLLLSDSGFYLCAWTGTAGGYTFGSGTRLTVV.

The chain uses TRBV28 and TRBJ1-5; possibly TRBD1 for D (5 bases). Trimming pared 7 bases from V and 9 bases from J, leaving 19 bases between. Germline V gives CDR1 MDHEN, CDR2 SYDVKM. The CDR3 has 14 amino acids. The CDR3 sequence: CASNLRQTGRPQHF. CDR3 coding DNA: TGTGCCAGCAACCTCCGACAGACTGGCCGGCCCCAGCATTTT.

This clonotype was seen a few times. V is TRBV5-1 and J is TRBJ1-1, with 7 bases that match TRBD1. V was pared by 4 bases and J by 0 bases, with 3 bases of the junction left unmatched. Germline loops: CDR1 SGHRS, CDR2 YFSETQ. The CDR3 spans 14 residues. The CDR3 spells CASSGTVLNTEAFF. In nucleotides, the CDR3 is TGCGCCAGCAGCGGGACAGTACTGAACACTGAAGCTTTCTTT.

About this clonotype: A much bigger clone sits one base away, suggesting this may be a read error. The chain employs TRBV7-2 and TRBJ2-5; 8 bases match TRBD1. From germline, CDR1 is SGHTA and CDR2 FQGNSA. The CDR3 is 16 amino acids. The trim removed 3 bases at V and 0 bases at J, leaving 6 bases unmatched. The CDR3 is CTSSLQTGVYQETQYF. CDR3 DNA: TGTACCAGCAGCTTGCAGACAGGGGTCTACCAAGAGACCCAGTACTTC.

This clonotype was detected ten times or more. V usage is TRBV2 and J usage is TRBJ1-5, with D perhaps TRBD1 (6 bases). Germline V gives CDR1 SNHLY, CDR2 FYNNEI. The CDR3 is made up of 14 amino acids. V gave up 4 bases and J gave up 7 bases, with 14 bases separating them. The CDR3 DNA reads TGTGCCAGCAGTGTTGTGGAGGGGGGCCAGCCCCAGCATTTT. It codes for CASSVVEGGQPQHF.

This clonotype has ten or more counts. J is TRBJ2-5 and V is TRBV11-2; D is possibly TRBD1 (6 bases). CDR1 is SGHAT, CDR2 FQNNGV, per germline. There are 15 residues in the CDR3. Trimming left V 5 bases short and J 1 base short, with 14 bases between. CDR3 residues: CASSHNRARQETQYF. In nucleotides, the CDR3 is TGTGCCAGCAGCCACAACAGGGCTCGCCAAGAGACCCAGTACTTC.

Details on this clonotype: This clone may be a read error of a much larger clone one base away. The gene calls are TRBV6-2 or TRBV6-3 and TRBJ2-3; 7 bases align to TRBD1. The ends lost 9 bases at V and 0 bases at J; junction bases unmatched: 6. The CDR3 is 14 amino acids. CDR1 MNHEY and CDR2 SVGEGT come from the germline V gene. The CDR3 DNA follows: TGTGCCAGAAGCAGGGACAGAAGCACAGATACGCAGTATTTT. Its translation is CARSRDRSTDTQYF.

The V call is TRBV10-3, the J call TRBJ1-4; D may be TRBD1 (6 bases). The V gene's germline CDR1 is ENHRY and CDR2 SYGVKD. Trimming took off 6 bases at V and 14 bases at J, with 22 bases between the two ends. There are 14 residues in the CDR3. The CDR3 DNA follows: TGTGCCATCAGACCGGGACATGGGGAGGGTGGTCTGTTTTTT. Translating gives CAIRPGHGEGGLFF.